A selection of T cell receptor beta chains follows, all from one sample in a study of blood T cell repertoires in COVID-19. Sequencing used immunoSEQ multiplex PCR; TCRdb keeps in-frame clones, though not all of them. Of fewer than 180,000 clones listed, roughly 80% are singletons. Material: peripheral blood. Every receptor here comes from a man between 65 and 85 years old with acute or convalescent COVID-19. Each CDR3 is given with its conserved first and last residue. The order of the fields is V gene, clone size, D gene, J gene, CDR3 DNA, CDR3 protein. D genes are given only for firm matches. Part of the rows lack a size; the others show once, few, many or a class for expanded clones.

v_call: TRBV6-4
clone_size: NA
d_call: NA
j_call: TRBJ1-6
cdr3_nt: TGTGCCAGCAGTGAAGTCGGCGGTAATTCACCCCTCCACTTT
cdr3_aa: CASSEVGGNSPLHF

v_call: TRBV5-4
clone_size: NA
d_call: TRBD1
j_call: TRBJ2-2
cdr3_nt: TGTGCCAGCAGCACAGGGGGACCAGTAAACACCGGGGAGCTGTTTTTT
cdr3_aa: CASSTGGPVNTGELFF

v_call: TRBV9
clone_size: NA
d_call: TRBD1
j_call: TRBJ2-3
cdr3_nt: TGTGCCAGCAGCGTAGTCGGGACAGGGGTAGATACGCAGTATTTT
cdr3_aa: CASSVVGTGVDTQYF

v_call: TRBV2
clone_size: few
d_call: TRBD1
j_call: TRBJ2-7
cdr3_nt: TGTGCCAGCAGTGTAATTGGACAGGGAAGATACGGGCAGTACTTC
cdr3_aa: CASSVIGQGRYGQYF

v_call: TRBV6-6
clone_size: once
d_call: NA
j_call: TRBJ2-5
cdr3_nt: TGTGCCAGCAGTTACGGTTCAGGGCAGGCGACCCAGTACTTC
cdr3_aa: CASSYGSGQATQYF

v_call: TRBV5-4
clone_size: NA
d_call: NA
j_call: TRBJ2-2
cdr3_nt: TGTGCCAGCAGTAGGATGTCCGGAGACACCGGGGAGCTGTTTTTT
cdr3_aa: CASSRMSGDTGELFF

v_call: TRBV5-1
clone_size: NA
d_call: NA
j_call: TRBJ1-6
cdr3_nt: TGCGCCAGCAGCTTGGGATCCGGCGGGATTAATTCACCCCTCCACTTT
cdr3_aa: CASSLGSGGINSPLHF

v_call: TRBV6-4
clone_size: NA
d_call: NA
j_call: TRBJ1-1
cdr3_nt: TGTGCCAGCGCTTACAGGGAGAACACTGAAGCTTTCTTT
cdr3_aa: CASAYRENTEAFF

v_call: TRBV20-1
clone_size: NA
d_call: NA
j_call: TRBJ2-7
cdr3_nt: TGCAGTGCTAGAATCCCTTACGAGCAGTACTTC
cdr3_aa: CSARIPYEQYF

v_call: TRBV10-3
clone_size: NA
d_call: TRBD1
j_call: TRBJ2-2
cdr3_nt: TGTGCCATCAGTGAGACCTGGACAGGGGGCGCGGACGGGGAGCTGTTTTTT
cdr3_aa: CAISETWTGGADGELFF

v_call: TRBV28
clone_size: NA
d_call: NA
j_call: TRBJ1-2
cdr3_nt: TGTGCCAGCAACCGCCATACAGGGCTTAACTATGGCTACACCTTC
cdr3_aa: CASNRHTGLNYGYTF

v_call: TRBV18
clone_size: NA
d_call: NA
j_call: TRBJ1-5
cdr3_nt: TGTGCCAGCTCACCACTGAGTCCGGGGTTCGGGAGTCAGCCCCAGCATTTT
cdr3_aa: CASSPLSPGFGSQPQHF

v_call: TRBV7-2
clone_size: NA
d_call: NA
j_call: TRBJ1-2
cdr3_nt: TGTGCCAGCAGCTTAGGCCCGGGGAGTGACTATGGCTACACCTTC
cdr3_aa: CASSLGPGSDYGYTF

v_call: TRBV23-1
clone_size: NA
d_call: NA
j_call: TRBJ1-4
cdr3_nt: TGCGCCAGCAGTGCGACCGGGGTAGAACCGAGGGAAAAACTGTTTTTT
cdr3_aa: CASSATGVEPREKLFF

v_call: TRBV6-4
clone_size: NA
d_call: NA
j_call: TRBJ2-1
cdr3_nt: TGTGCCAGCAGTGACGCCAAGAGCTCCTACAATGAGCAGTTCTTC
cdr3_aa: CASSDAKSSYNEQFF

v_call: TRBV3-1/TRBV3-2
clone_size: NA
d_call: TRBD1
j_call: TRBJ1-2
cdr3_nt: TGTGCCAGCAGCCTACAGGGGGTGAACTATGGCTACACCTTC
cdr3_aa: CASSLQGVNYGYTF

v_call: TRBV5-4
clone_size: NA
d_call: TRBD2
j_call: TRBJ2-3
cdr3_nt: TGTGCCAGCAGCGGGGGACTAGCGGGAGGATTTAGCGTGACAGATACGCAGTATTTT
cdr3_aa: CASSGGLAGGFSVTDTQYF

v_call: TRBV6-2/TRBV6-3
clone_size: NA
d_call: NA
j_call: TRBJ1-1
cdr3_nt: TGTGCCAGCAGTTACGCCGAACAGATGCAAGCTTTCTTT
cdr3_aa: CASSYAEQMQAFF

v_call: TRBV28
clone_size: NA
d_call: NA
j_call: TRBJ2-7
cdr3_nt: TGTGCCAGCAGTTACGTTGGGGGCCGTGGATCCTACGAGCAGTACTTC
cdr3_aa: CASSYVGGRGSYEQYF

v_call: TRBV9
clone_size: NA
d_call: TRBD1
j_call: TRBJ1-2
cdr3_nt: TGTGCCAGCAGCGGTGGACAGGGGGCGAACTATGGCTACACCTTC
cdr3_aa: CASSGGQGANYGYTF

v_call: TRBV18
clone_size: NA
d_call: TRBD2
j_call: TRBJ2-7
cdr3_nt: TGTGCCAGCTCACCACTTCCGGGACTAGCGGGAGAGCAGTACTTC
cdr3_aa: CASSPLPGLAGEQYF

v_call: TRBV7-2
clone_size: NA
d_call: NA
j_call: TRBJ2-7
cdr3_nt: TGTGCCAGCAGCTCCCAAACCCAGCGGGTGTTCCCCTACGAGCAGTACTTC
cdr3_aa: CASSSQTQRVFPYEQYF

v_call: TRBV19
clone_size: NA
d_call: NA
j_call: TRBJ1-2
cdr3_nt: TGTGCCAGTCTCAAAGGGGGAAACTATGGCTACACCTTC
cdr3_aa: CASLKGGNYGYTF

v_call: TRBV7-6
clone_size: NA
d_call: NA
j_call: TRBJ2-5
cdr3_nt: TGTGCCAGCAGCTCCCTGTGGCGGGGAGAGACCCAGTACTTC
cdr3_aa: CASSSLWRGETQYF

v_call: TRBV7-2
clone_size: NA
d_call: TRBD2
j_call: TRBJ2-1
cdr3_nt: TGTGCCAGCAGCTCCTATCCCGCGGGGGGACACAATGAGCAGTTCTTC
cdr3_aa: CASSSYPAGGHNEQFF

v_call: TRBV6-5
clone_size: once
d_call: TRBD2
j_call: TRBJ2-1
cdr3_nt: TGTGCCAGCAGTTACGGCGGGGGGTCCTACAATGAGCAGTTCTTC
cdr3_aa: CASSYGGGSYNEQFF

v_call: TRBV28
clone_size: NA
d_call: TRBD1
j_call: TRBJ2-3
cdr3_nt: TGTGCCAGCAGGGATGGGGGACAGGGTACAGATACGCAGTATTTT
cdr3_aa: CASRDGGQGTDTQYF

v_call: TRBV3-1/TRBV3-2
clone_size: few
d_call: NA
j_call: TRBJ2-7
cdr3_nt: TGTGCCAGCAGCCAAGTTCGGGGACTCAGCTCCTACGAGCAGTACTTC
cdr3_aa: CASSQVRGLSSYEQYF

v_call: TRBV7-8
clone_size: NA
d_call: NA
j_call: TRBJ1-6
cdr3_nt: TGTGCCAGCAGACAGGGAGTTAATAATTCACCCCTCCACTTT
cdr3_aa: CASRQGVNNSPLHF

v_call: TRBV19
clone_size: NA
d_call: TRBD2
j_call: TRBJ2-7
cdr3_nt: TGTGCCACCTCTCTGGGGGGGCCAGGGACTAGCGGGAATTACGAGCAGTACTTC
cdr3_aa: CATSLGGPGTSGNYEQYF

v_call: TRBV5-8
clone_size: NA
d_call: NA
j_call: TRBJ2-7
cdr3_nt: TGTGCCAGCAGCTTGGCCTCCCTAGGACATTCCTACGAGCAGTACTTC
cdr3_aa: CASSLASLGHSYEQYF

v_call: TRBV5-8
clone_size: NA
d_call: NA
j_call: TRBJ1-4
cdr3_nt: TGTGCCAGCAGCCCCTCCTGGGGGGGTGAAAAACTGTTTTTT
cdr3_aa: CASSPSWGGEKLFF

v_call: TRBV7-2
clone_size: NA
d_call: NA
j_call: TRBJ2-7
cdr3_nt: TGTGCCAGCAGCTTATATTACGTCAACAGGGATGTGTACTTC
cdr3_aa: CASSLYYVNRDVYF

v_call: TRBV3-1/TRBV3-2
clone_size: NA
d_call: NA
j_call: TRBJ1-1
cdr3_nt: TGTGCCAGCAGCCAAGCCAAGTCCTATCCCGACAGAGACACTGAAGCTTTCTTT
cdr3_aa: CASSQAKSYPDRDTEAFF

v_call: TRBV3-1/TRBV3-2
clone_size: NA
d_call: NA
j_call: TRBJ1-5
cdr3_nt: TGTGCCAGCAGCCCGGGACATAAACAGCCCCAGCATTTT
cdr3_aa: CASSPGHKQPQHF

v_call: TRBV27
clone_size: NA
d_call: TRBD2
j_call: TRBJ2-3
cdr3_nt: TGTGCCAGCAGAGGACTAGGTGGCACAGATACGCAGTATTTT
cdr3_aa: CASRGLGGTDTQYF

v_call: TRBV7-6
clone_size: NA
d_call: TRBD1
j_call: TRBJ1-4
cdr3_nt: TGTGCCAGCAGCTTAGTCGGACAGGGTGGAGGAAGTGAAAAACTGTTTTTT
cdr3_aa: CASSLVGQGGGSEKLFF

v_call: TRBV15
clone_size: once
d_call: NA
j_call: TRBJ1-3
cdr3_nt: TGTGCCACCAGCAGAGCGCGGGAGGTGACCTCTGGAAACACCATATATTTT
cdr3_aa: CATSRAREVTSGNTIYF

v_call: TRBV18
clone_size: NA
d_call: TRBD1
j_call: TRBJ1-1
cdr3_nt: TGTGCCAGCTCACCAGCCCGGGACAGGGTGACTGAAGCTTTCTTT
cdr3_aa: CASSPARDRVTEAFF

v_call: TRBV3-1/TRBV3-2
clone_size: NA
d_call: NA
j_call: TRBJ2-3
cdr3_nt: TGTGCCAGCAGCCAAGGGGCCTGGGGCACAGATACGCAGTATTTT
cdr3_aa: CASSQGAWGTDTQYF

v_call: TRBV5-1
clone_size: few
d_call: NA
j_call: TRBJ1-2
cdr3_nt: TGCGCCAGCAGCTTGGGGTTCGTAGGAGGTGGCTACACCTTC
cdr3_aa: CASSLGFVGGGYTF

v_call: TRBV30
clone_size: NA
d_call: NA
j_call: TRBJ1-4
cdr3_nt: TGTGCCTGGAGTGTGGGTCCACAGGAAAAACTGTTTTTT
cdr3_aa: CAWSVGPQEKLFF

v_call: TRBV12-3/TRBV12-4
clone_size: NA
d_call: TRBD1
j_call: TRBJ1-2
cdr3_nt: TGTGCCAGCAGGCCCGGACAGGGGAATGGCTACACCTTC
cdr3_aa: CASRPGQGNGYTF

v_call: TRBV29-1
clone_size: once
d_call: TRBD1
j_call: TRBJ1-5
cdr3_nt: TGCAGCGTGGCCACAGGGGGGAAAAATCAGCCCCAGCATTTT
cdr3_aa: CSVATGGKNQPQHF

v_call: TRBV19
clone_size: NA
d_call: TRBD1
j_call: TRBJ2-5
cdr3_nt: TGTGCCAGTACTGGGACAGAAGAGACCCAGTACTTC
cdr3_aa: CASTGTEETQYF

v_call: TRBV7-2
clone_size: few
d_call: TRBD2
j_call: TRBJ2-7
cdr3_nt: TGTGCCAGCAGCTACGGGGGGACCTTCTACGAGCAGTACTTC
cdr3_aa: CASSYGGTFYEQYF

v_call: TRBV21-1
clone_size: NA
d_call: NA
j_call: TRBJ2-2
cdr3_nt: TGTGCCAGCAGCAAAGACCGGGGGAGGAGGGATCCCGGGGAGCTGTTTTTT
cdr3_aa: CASSKDRGRRDPGELFF

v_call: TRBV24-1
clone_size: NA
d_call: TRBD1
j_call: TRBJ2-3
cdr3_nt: TGTGCCACCAGTGATCGGACAGGGAAAGGAGATACGCAGTATTTT
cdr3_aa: CATSDRTGKGDTQYF

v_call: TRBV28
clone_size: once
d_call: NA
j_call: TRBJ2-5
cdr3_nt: TGTGCCAGCACCGAAGGGGGCCGGGGGGAGACCCAGTACTTC
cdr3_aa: CASTEGGRGETQYF

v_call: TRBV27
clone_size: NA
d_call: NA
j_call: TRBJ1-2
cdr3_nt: TGTGCCAGCAGGATTTATTTCACCGGGGGGAATAACTATGGCTACACCTTC
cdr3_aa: CASRIYFTGGNNYGYTF

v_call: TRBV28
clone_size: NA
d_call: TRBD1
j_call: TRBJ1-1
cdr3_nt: TGTGCCAGCAGTCCTGGGACAGCCCGGAGAGGTGGCACTGAAGCTTTCTTT
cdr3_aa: CASSPGTARRGGTEAFF

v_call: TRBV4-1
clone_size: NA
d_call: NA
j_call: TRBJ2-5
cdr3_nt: TGCGCCAGCAGCCGCGGGCCACAAGAGACCCAGTACTTC
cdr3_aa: CASSRGPQETQYF